This TCR beta chain was profiled in a study of T-cell reconstitution after alpha-beta-depleted transplantation in children. Preparation of the TCRbeta library used unique molecular identifiers. MiXCR, run by TCRdb on the PCR reads, gives a single entry per CDR3 protein. The sample gives roughly 200,000 distinct CDR3 sequences, about a tenth of which show up once; 5.5% to 8% is in the top ten. Trimming cost V 0 bases and J 5 bases, with 13 bases left between them. The CDR3 runs to 16 residues. Germline CDR1 LGHNA, CDR2 YSLEER. The sample in question was PBMCs from the stem cell graft donor, obtained from the stem cell graft. This sequence was found in a human donor who donated a stem cell graft to a child with acute lymphoblastic leukemia. V and J are TRBV4-3 and TRBJ2-2; D is ambiguous. The DNA of the CDR3 is TGCGCCAGCAGCCAAGATATTCTCGTCGGGACCGGGGAGCTGTTTTTT. As protein: CASSQDILVGTGELFF.